This is a list of T cell receptor beta chains from one sample in a study of identical twins' blood T cells. MiXCR, run by TCRdb on the 5' RACE reads, gives a single entry per CDR3 protein. In the table there are roughly 340,000 distinct CDR3 sequences, over 25% of which are singletons. The sequenced sample consisted of PBMCs. Receptors were obtained from a woman aged 18-49 years in good health. Each CDR3 is given with its conserved first and last residue. The D gene is left open where the match is weak. A clone size is listed for some rows: how often the clone was seen (once, few, many), or a class if it is expanded.

d_call j_call clone_size v_call cdr3_aa cdr3_nt
- TRBJ2-7 - TRBV7-6 CAGSVGNEQYF TGTGCCGGCAGCGTGGGCAACGAGCAGTACTTC
TRBD1 TRBJ1-1 few TRBV7-9 CASSWPGQGIWRDTEAFF TGTGCCAGCAGTTGGCCGGGACAGGGTATTTGGCGGGACACTGAAGCTTTCTTT
- TRBJ2-3 many TRBV5-1 CASSFLTDTQYF TGCGCCAGCAGCTTCCTGACAGATACGCAGTATTTT
TRBD1 TRBJ1-3 few TRBV11-2 CASSRDREYHTIYF TGTGCCAGCAGCCGGGACAGGGAGTATCACACCATATATTTT
- TRBJ2-2 - TRBV6-1 CASSEAGIGELFF TGTGCCAGCAGTGAAGCAGGGATCGGGGAGCTGTTTTTT
- TRBJ1-5 few TRBV6-2/TRBV6-3 CASTKTGYSNQPQHF TGTGCCAGCACCAAGACGGGCTATAGCAATCAGCCCCAGCATTTT
TRBD1 TRBJ1-2 few TRBV7-7 CASSSTLGTGAGYTF TGTGCTAGCAGCTCGACCCTAGGGACAGGGGCCGGCTACACCTTC
- TRBJ2-1 - TRBV11-2 CASSLRWGSSYNEQFF TGTGCCAGCAGCTTAAGGTGGGGAAGCTCCTACAATGAGCAGTTCTTC
TRBD1 TRBJ1-2 - TRBV7-2 CASSLGDRGRNTF TGTGCCAGCAGCTTAGGGGACAGGGGGCGAAACACCTTC
TRBD2 TRBJ2-1 - TRBV5-1 CASSFMTSGDNEQFF TGCGCCAGCAGCTTTATGACTAGCGGGGACAATGAGCAGTTCTTC
- TRBJ2-3 - TRBV2 CASSERHTDTQYF TGTGCCAGCAGTGAACGACATACAGATACGCAGTATTTT
- TRBJ2-2 few TRBV5-1 CASSPEGQLAGELFF TGCGCCAGCAGCCCGGAGGGACAGTTGGCCGGGGAGCTGTTTTTT
- TRBJ1-1 few TRBV29-1 CSAQGGGGAFEAFF TGCAGCGCCCAAGGGGGAGGGGGTGCTTTTGAAGCTTTCTTT
TRBD1 TRBJ1-1 many TRBV29-1 CSVIPQAGGWAEAFF TGCAGCGTAATCCCTCAAGCAGGGGGGTGGGCTGAAGCTTTCTTT
- TRBJ1-1 few TRBV7-8 CASSFFAGSEAFF TGTGCCAGCAGCTTCTTTGCGGGATCTGAAGCTTTCTTT
- TRBJ2-1 - TRBV20-1 CSARGDGWVQFF TGCAGTGCTAGGGGAGACGGGTGGGTGCAGTTCTTC
- TRBJ2-3 few TRBV10-3 CAISESYSTDTQYF TGTGCCATCAGTGAATCCTACAGCACAGATACGCAGTATTTT
TRBD1 TRBJ2-3 - TRBV7-6 CASSWTGSRTDTQYF TGTGCCAGCAGCTGGACAGGTTCCCGCACAGATACGCAGTATTTT
- TRBJ2-6 - TRBV6-6 CASRHDSSGANVLTF TGTGCCAGCAGACATGACAGCTCTGGGGCCAACGTCCTGACTTTC
- TRBJ2-3 - TRBV6-2/TRBV6-3 CASTLDRRLGNGTDTQYF TGTGCCAGCACCCTAGACCGACGCTTAGGCAATGGCACAGATACGCAGTATTTT
TRBD2 TRBJ2-1 - TRBV5-1 CASSLGISGSGSYNEQFF TGCGCCAGCAGCTTGGGTATTAGCGGGTCCGGCTCCTACAATGAGCAGTTCTTC
- TRBJ2-3 - TRBV7-2 CASSPWLAPDTQYF TGTGCCAGCAGCCCCTGGTTGGCACCAGATACGCAGTATTTT
TRBD2 TRBJ2-3 - TRBV20-1 CSARDPSGNTDTQYF TGCAGTGCTAGAGATCCTAGCGGGAACACAGATACGCAGTATTTT
TRBD2 TRBJ2-3 many TRBV7-2 CASSEGLAGTTDTQYF TGTGCCAGCAGCGAAGGACTAGCGGGAACCACAGATACGCAGTATTTT
- TRBJ1-2 - TRBV9 CASSDPDLNCGYTF TGTGCCAGCAGCGACCCGGACCTTAACTGTGGCTACACCTTC
- TRBJ2-4 - TRBV9 CASSDTSNIQYF TGTGCCAGCAGCGATACCTCAAACATTCAGTACTTC
TRBD1 TRBJ1-2 - TRBV6-2/TRBV6-3 CASSFPGQGNYGYTF TGTGCCAGCAGTTTTCCGGGACAGGGTAACTATGGCTACACCTTC
- TRBJ2-1 - TRBV29-1 CSVKATTYNEQFF TGCAGCGTTAAAGCGACCACCTACAATGAGCAGTTCTTC
- TRBJ1-2 - TRBV7-8 CASSSNRDTVYGYTF TGTGCCAGCAGCTCCAACCGGGACACTGTCTATGGCTACACCTTC
- TRBJ2-3 - TRBV7-9 CSSSSASTDTQYF TGTTCCAGCAGCTCGGCTAGCACAGATACGCAGTATTTT
- TRBJ1-3 many TRBV6-5 CASSYSFPDSGNTIYF TGTGCCAGCAGTTACTCCTTTCCCGACTCTGGAAACACCATATATTTT
- TRBJ1-3 - TRBV11-2 CASSLGLRGVSGNTIYF TGTGCCAGCAGCTTGGGCCTCCGGGGCGTCTCTGGAAACACCATATATTTT
- TRBJ2-1 - TRBV5-1 CASSLGVGGTEQFF TGCGCCAGCAGCTTGGGAGTTGGGGGAACTGAGCAGTTCTTC
- TRBJ2-3 few TRBV20-1 CSAGGTGQDTQYF TGCAGTGCTGGGGGCACCGGGCAAGATACGCAGTATTTT
TRBD1 TRBJ2-2 few TRBV27 CATTGTGNTGELFF TGTGCCACCACCGGGACAGGGAACACCGGGGAGCTGTTTTTT
- TRBJ2-7 few TRBV3-1 CASSQFLDSHDQYF TGTGCCAGCAGCCAATTTTTAGACAGCCACGATCAGTACTTC
- TRBJ2-2 - TRBV29-1 CSSARAGELFF TGCAGCTCCGCCAGGGCCGGGGAGCTGTTTTTT
- TRBJ2-3 - TRBV25-1 CASSERVKDTQYF TGTGCCAGCAGTGAGAGAGTCAAGGATACGCAGTATTTT
TRBD2 TRBJ2-3 - TRBV7-6 CASSSTSGRTDTQYF TGTGCCAGCAGCTCAACTAGCGGGAGGACAGATACGCAGTATTTT
- TRBJ2-2 - TRBV9 CTSSVGQGTGELFF TGTACCAGCAGCGTAGGTCAGGGCACCGGGGAGCTGTTTTTT
TRBD1 TRBJ1-4 - TRBV10-3 CTIRTGNNEKLFF TGTACCATCCGGACAGGGAATAATGAAAAACTGTTTTTT
- TRBJ2-5 - TRBV20-1 CSASLGIKNTQYF TGCAGTGCTAGTTTGGGAATCAAGAACACCCAGTACTTC
- TRBJ1-5 - TRBV10-3 CAIGTGPNQPQHF TGTGCCATCGGCACCGGCCCCAATCAGCCCCAGCATTTT
- TRBJ2-7 once TRBV6-1 CASTQGTQGQYF TGTGCTAGCACCCAGGGTACGCAAGGGCAGTACTTC
TRBD2 TRBJ2-1 few TRBV29-1 CSVVLAGFNEQFF TGCAGCGTTGTCCTAGCGGGATTCAATGAGCAGTTCTTC
TRBD2 TRBJ2-3 few TRBV9 CASSVEPSGGTDTQYF TGTGCCAGCAGCGTAGAACCTAGCGGGGGCACAGATACGCAGTATTTT
- TRBJ1-1 few TRBV9 CASSPPRGFNTEAFF TGTGCCAGCAGCCCTCCCAGGGGTTTCAACACTGAAGCTTTCTTT
- TRBJ1-2 few TRBV29-1 CSVIEEGPKYGYTF TGCAGCGTGATCGAGGAGGGGCCTAAGTATGGCTACACCTTC
- TRBJ2-3 - TRBV11-2 CASSLAGLKVDTQYF TGTGCCAGCAGCTTAGCCGGTCTAAAAGTGGATACGCAGTATTTT
- TRBJ2-3 - TRBV9 CASSVSGLRADTQYF TGTGCCAGCAGCGTGTCAGGGCTACGGGCGGATACGCAGTATTTT
- TRBJ2-7 few TRBV20-1 CSASLVGFYEQYF TGCAGTGCTAGTTTAGTGGGGTTCTACGAGCAGTACTTC
- TRBJ1-5 - TRBV7-3 CASSLTSGNQPQHF TGTGCCAGCAGTCTTACATCGGGGAATCAGCCCCAGCATTTT
- TRBJ1-1 - TRBV5-1 CASSGGYKHNQNTEAFF TGCGCCAGCAGCGGGGGGTATAAACACAACCAGAACACTGAAGCTTTCTTT
- TRBJ1-5 - TRBV19 CASSTIRVGQPQHF TGTGCCAGTAGTACGATCCGTGTCGGTCAGCCCCAGCATTTT